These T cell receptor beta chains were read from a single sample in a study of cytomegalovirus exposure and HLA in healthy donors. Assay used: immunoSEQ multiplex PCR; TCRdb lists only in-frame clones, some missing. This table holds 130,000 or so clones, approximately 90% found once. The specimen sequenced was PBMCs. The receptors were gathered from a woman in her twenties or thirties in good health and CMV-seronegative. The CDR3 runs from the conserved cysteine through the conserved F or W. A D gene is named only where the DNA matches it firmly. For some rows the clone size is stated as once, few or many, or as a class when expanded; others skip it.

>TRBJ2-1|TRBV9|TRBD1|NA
CASSVRDRALTEQFF
TGTGCCAGCAGCGTCCGGGACAGAGCCCTCACTGAGCAGTTCTTC
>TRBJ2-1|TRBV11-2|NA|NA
CASSLDLGLHEQFF
TGTGCCAGCAGCTTAGATCTAGGACTCCATGAGCAGTTCTTC
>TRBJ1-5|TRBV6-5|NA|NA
CASSYRGGQPQHF
TGTGCCAGCAGTTATAGGGGGGGCCAGCCCCAGCATTTT
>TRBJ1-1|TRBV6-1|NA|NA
CASRRRVNENTEAFF
TGTGCCAGCCGGCGTCGGGTTAACGAGAACACTGAAGCTTTCTTT
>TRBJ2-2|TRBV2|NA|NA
CASSGLSTGELFF
TGTGCCAGCAGTGGACTGTCCACCGGGGAGCTGTTTTTT
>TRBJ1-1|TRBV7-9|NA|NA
CASSRLGRTEAFF
TGTGCCAGCAGCCGCCTAGGTCGGACTGAAGCTTTCTTT
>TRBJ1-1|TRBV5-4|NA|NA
CASSLAGWVNTEAFF
TGTGCCAGCAGCTTAGCGGGGTGGGTTAACACTGAAGCTTTCTTT
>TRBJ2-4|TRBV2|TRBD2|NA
CASSDPAGAPNIQYF
TGTGCCAGCAGTGATCCAGCGGGGGCTCCAAACATTCAGTACTTC
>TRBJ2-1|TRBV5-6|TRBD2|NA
CASSLVPGGGEQFF
TGTGCCAGCAGCTTGGTCCCGGGGGGGGGTGAGCAGTTCTTC
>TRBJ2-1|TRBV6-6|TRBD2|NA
CASSLLAVSSYNEQFF
TGTGCCAGCAGTTTACTAGCGGTTAGCTCCTACAATGAGCAGTTCTTC
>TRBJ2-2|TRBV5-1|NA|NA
CASSSVGGTGELFF
TGCGCCAGCAGCTCCGTAGGCGGGACCGGGGAGCTGTTTTTT
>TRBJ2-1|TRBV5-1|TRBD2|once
CASSFRVGGALPNEQFF
TGCGCCAGCAGCTTCCGGGTGGGAGGGGCCCTCCCCAATGAGCAGTTCTTC
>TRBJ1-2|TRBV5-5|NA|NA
CASSQTHAGANGYTF
TGTGCCAGCAGCCAGACCCACGCGGGGGCGAACGGCTACACCTTC
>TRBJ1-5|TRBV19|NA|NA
CASRDTGMYSNQPQHF
TGTGCCAGTAGGGATACAGGGATGTATAGCAATCAGCCCCAGCATTTT
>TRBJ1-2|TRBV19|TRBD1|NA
CASSMSSGTEASYGYTF
TGTGCCAGTAGTATGTCATCCGGGACAGAAGCGAGCTATGGCTACACCTTC
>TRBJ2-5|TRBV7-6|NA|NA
CASRWGDRQETQYF
TGTGCCAGCAGATGGGGGGATCGCCAAGAGACCCAGTACTTC
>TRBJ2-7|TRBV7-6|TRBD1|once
CASSPGQASYEQYF
TGTGCCAGCAGCCCGGGACAGGCTTCCTACGAGCAGTACTTC
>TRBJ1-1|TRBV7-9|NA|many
CASSLEAGGTEAFF
TGTGCCAGCAGCTTAGAGGCGGGGGGCACTGAAGCTTTCTTT
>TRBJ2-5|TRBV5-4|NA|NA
CASSSQSRLLQETQYF
TGTGCCAGCAGCTCCCAATCCCGACTACTCCAAGAGACCCAGTACTTC
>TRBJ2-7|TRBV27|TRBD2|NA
CASFPGGGLAGIHEQYF
TGTGCCAGCTTTCCCGGGGGGGGACTAGCGGGAATACACGAGCAGTACTTC
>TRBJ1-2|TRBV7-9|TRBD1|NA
CASSRIGAGGAGYGYTF
TGTGCCAGCAGCCGCATCGGGGCAGGGGGCGCGGGCTATGGCTACACCTTC
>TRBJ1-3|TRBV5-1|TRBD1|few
CASSFKAGGALVGNTIYF
TGCGCCAGCAGCTTTAAGGCAGGGGGCGCACTGGTTGGAAACACCATATATTTT
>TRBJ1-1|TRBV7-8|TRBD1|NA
CASSLADRGNTEAFF
TGTGCCAGCAGCTTGGCTGACAGGGGGAACACTGAAGCTTTCTTT
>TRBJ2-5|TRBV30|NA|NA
CAWNQGSETQYF
TGTGCCTGGAACCAGGGTAGCGAGACCCAGTACTTC
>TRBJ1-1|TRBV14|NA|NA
CASSQDRPGRQNTEAFF
TGTGCCAGCAGCCAGGACCGCCCAGGGAGGCAGAACACTGAAGCTTTCTTT
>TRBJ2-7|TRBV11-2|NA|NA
CASSSQRDEQYF
TGTGCCAGCAGCTCCCAGCGGGACGAGCAGTACTTC
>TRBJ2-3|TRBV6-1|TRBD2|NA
CASSLLGGDTQYF
TGTGCCAGCAGCCTCCTCGGGGGGGATACGCAGTATTTT
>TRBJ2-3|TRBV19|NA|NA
CASSITGSTDTQYF
TGTGCCAGTAGTATCACCGGGAGCACAGATACGCAGTATTTT
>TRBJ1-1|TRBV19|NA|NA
CASSIGGNTEAFF
TGTGCCAGTAGTATAGGAGGGAACACTGAAGCTTTCTTT
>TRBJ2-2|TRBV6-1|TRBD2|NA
CASRTGGFPGELFF
TGTGCCAGCAGAACGGGGGGATTCCCCGGGGAGCTGTTTTTT
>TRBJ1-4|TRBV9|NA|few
CASSVVMDRQGGKTVF
TGTGCCAGCAGCGTAGTAATGGACAGACAAGGCGGAAAAACTGTTTTT
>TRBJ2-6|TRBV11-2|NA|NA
CASSMSGYHSGANVLTF
TGTGCCAGCAGCATGTCAGGATACCACTCTGGGGCCAACGTCCTGACTTTC
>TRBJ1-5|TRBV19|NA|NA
CASSIDESFNQPQHF
TGTGCCAGTAGTATAGATGAAAGCTTCAATCAGCCCCAGCATTTT
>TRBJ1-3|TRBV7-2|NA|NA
CASSFASGLAGNTIYF
TGTGCCAGCAGCTTTGCATCAGGGCTGGCTGGAAACACCATATATTTT
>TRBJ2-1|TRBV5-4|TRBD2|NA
CASSLRGSGRVNEQFF
TGTGCCAGCAGCTTGCGCGGGAGTGGTCGAGTCAATGAGCAGTTCTTC
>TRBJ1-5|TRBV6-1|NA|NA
CASSEFGQLNQPQHF
TGTGCCAGCAGTGAATTTGGGCAGCTCAATCAGCCCCAGCATTTT
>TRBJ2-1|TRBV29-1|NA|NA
CSVKGVVSEGYNEQFF
TGCAGCGTGAAGGGGGTTGTGTCTGAAGGGTACAATGAGCAGTTCTTC
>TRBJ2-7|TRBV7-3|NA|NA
CASSRTGNYEQYF
TGTGCCAGCAGCCGTACAGGGAACTACGAGCAGTACTTC
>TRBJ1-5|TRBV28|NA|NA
CASSFFRGGNQPQHF
TGTGCCAGCAGTTTTTTTCGGGGGGGCAATCAGCCCCAGCATTTT
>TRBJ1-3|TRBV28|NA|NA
CASRSGGGNTIYF
TGTGCCAGCAGATCAGGCGGGGGAAACACCATATATTTT
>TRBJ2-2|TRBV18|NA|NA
CASSPIKSRGELFF
TGTGCCAGCTCACCAATCAAGAGTCGTGGGGAGCTGTTTTTT
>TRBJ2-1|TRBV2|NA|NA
CASREGLDNEQFF
TGTGCCAGCAGGGAGGGCCTGGATAATGAGCAGTTCTTC
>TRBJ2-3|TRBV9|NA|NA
CASSVEGVFFADTQYF
TGTGCCAGCAGCGTAGAAGGGGTCTTTTTCGCAGATACGCAGTATTTT
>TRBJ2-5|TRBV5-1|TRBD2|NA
CASTLAGLETQYF
TGCGCCAGCACCTTAGCGGGCCTGGAGACCCAGTACTTC
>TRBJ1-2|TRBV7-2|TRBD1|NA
CASSLGQGISYGYTF
TGTGCCAGCAGCCTCGGACAGGGGATTTCCTATGGCTACACCTTC
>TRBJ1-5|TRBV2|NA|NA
CASSEVRDQPQHF
TGTGCCAGCAGTGAAGTCCGGGATCAGCCCCAGCATTTT
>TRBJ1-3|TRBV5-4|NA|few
CASSLQATSGNTIYF
TGTGCCAGCAGCTTGCAGGCAACCTCTGGAAACACCATATATTTT
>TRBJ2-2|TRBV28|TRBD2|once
CASTQGLAGNTGELFF
TGTGCCAGCACCCAGGGACTAGCGGGGAACACCGGGGAGCTGTTTTTT
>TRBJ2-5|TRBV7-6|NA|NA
CASSLGEGGPKTQYF
TGTGCCAGCAGCTTAGGGGAGGGGGGCCCGAAGACCCAGTACTTC
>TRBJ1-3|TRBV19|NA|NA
CASSIREDSLSSGNTIYF
TGTGCCAGTAGTATCCGGGAGGACAGTCTCAGCTCTGGAAACACCATATATTTT
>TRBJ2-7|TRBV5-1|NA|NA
CASSLASSGPSYEQYF
TGCGCCAGCAGCTTGGCCTCGTCAGGGCCCTCCTACGAGCAGTACTTC
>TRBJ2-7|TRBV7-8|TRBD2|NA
CASRGGSEQYF
TGTGCCAGCAGGGGCGGGAGCGAGCAGTACTTC